These 20 T cell receptor beta chains were sequenced from one sample in a study of blood T cells in healthy people across ages. A second roughly 6 to 12 cycle PCR used barcoded and J-beta primers. TCRdb reprocessed the 5' RACE reads with MiXCR, giving one entry per CDR3 protein. Of around 1.5 million distinct CDR3 sequences in the sample, approximately 60% were seen once. Sequenced material: blood. The source of these receptors is a man aged 18 to 29 in good health.

The table lists this clonotype with a few counts. The rearrangement links TRBV20-1 to TRBJ2-1, with 9 bases that match TRBD2. V trimming: 5 bases; J trimming: 4 bases; junction bases outside the gene matches: 9. This CDR3 comprises 15 residues. Germline loops: CDR1 DFQATT, CDR2 SNEGSKA (reference sequence). The CDR3 loop reads CSAGRLAVQYNEQFF. The CDR3 DNA reads TGCAGTGCTGGACGACTAGCGGTACAATACAATGAGCAGTTCTTC.

The gene calls are TRBV6-2 or TRBV6-3 and TRBJ1-4, with TRBD1 matching 7 bases. The V and J ends lost 8 bases and 3 bases, in that order; junction bases with no gene match: 3. This CDR3 is built from 13 residues. Germline CDR1 is MNHEY and CDR2 is SVGEGT. CDR3 loop: CASGTASNEKLFF. The CDR3 DNA reads as TGTGCCAGCGGGACAGCTTCTAATGAAAAACTGTTTTTT.

The V and J genes are TRBV4-1 and TRBJ2-2; 9 bases fit TRBD2. The junction had 8 bases not matched to a gene; V was cut back by 4 bases and J by 2 bases. The V gene's germline CDR1 is MGHRA and CDR2 YSYEKL. The CDR3 runs to 17 residues. The CDR3 here is CASSLRAGGINTGELFF. The CDR3, as DNA: TGCGCCAGCAGCCTTCGGGCGGGGGGGATCAACACCGGGGAGCTGTTTTTT.

V is TRBV29-1 and J is TRBJ2-3, with a tentative D call TRBD1 (5 bases). Trimming cost V 3 bases and J 2 bases, with 12 bases left between them. Germline-derived CDR1 and CDR2 are SQVTM and ANQGSEA. This CDR3 region has 14 residues. CDR3 DNA: TGCAGCGTTGACACAGGCGACTTCACAGATACGCAGTATTTT. This translates into CSVDTGDFTDTQYF.

The V call is TRBV3-1, the J call TRBJ2-5; no definite D call. The V and J ends lost 0 bases and 5 bases respectively, with 19 bases between them. CDR3 length: 17 amino acids. The germline gives CDR1 LGHDT, CDR2 YNNKEL (reference sequence). The CDR3 here is CASSQDPANRGWETQYF. DNA of the CDR3: TGTGCCAGCAGCCAAGACCCGGCAAACCGAGGTTGGGAGACCCAGTACTTC.

The chain links TRBV29-1 to TRBJ1-2; TRBD1 matches at 9 bases. Germline CDR1 reads SQVTM; CDR2 reads ANQGSEA. V shed 3 bases, J shed 5 bases, and the junction held 7 bases outside the gene matches. The CDR3 totals 14 residues. CDR3 loop: CSVDRTGERYGYTF. The DNA for the CDR3 is TGCAGCGTTGACAGGACAGGGGAGCGGTATGGCTACACCTTC. Based on the CDR3 plus reference TRBV29-1 and TRBJ1-2, the full variable domain is SAVISQKPSRDICQRGTSLTIQCQVDSQVTMMFWYRQQPGQSLTLIATANQGSEATYESGFVIDKFPISRPNLTFSTLTVSNMSPEDSSIYLCSVDRTGERYGYTFGSGTRLTVV.

The chain joins TRBV4-2 to TRBJ2-2, with D tentatively TRBD1 or TRBD2 (6 bases each). In germline, CDR1 is LGHNA, CDR2 YNFKEQ. This CDR3 has 14 amino acids. The V end lost 4 bases, the J end lost 6 bases, and 12 bases lay between the germline ends. CDR3 nucleotides: TGTGCCAGCAGCCTGCTAGGGGGGTCCGGGGAGCTGTTTTTT. It encodes CASSLLGGSGELFF.

Written as DNA, the CDR3 is TGTGCCAGCAGTTACTCGAGTACGGGATTTGGACTGTTTTTT. It yields the protein CASSYSSTGFGLFF. The chain links TRBV6-5 to TRBJ1-4; D is undetermined. The V end was cut by 0 bases, the J end by 13 bases, with 15 bases between. There are 14 residues in the CDR3. The germline CDR1 and CDR2 sequences are MNHEY and SVGAGI.

This clonotype was detected once. The J gene is TRBJ1-1, the V gene TRBV4-2, with D hard to call. The CDR3 length is 18 residues. V lost 3 bases and J lost 0, with 20 bases in between. Germline loops: CDR1 LGHNA, CDR2 YNFKEQ. The CDR3 sequence is CASSHGLSYGQMNTEAFF. The CDR3 bases are TGTGCCAGCAGCCATGGTTTGAGTTACGGTCAGATGAACACTGAAGCTTTCTTT.

To note about this clonotype: At one boundary the junction diverges from the germline segment, which might be a read error. This chain uses TRBV4-3 with TRBJ2-1, with 7 bases fitting TRBD1. The germline gives CDR1 LGHNA, CDR2 YSLEER. The CDR3 extends over 14 amino acids. CDR3 sequence reads: CVSSRDRSYNEQFF. In DNA form, the CDR3 reads TGCGTCAGCAGCCGGGACAGATCCTACAATGAGCAGTTCTTC.

This clonotype was counted a single time. The gene calls are TRBV6-6 and TRBJ2-1, with a weak D call TRBD2 (5 bases). The V end lost 0 bases, the J end lost 0 bases, and 9 bases lay between the germline ends. The CDR3 sequence is 16 residues long. Germline V gene data show CDR1 as MNHNY and CDR2 as SVGAGI (reference sequence). The CDR3 bases are TGTGCCAGCAGTTACTCCGTCGGGAACTCCTACAATGAGCAGTTCTTC. It specifies CASSYSVGNSYNEQFF.

The chain links TRBV11-2 to TRBJ2-3; 7 bases are a match to TRBD2. This CDR3 is built from 11 residues. Germline V gene data show CDR1 as SGHAT and CDR2 as FQNNGV. V was pared by 3 bases and J by 11 bases, with 2 bases of the junction left unmatched. The CDR3 loop is CASSFLAEQYF. For the CDR3, the DNA is TGTGCCAGCAGCTTCCTAGCGGAGCAGTATTTT.

This chain links TRBV9 with TRBJ2-3, with D possibly being TRBD1 or TRBD2 (5 bases each). The germline CDR1 and CDR2 sequences are SGDLS and YYNGEE. Trimming cost V 3 bases and J 4 bases, with 9 bases left between them. The CDR3 totals 13 residues. This CDR3 reads CASSGDPSDTQYF. CDR3 DNA sequence: TGTGCCAGCAGCGGGGACCCCTCAGATACGCAGTATTTT.

The rearrangement links TRBV6-6 to TRBJ2-2; D may correspond to TRBD1 or TRBD2 (5 bases each). Trimming took off 2 bases at V and 6 bases at J, with 16 bases between the two ends. The length of the CDR3 is 16 residues. CDR1 and CDR2 from the germline V gene are MNHNY and SVGAGI (reference sequence). Here the CDR3 DNA reads TGTGCCAGCAGTTACGTGTTGGCTATGGGGGCCGGGGAGCTGTTTTTT. Encoded protein: CASSYVLAMGAGELFF.

This clonotype was seen more than once but under ten times. The chain is built from TRBV4-2 and TRBJ2-1, with D possibly being TRBD1 (5 bases). Germline V CDR1 and CDR2: LGHNA, YNFKEQ. The CDR3 runs to 16 residues. Between the trimmed V and J ends, which lost 1 base and 0 bases, there was a span of 10 bases. CDR3 coding DNA: TGTGCCAGCAGCCAAGTGGACACCGACTCCTACAATGAGCAGTTCTTC. Protein: CASSQVDTDSYNEQFF.

This clonotype occurred once. The chain uses TRBV11-2 and TRBJ2-1; D uncertain. Trimming removed 1 base from V and 6 bases from J, with 7 bases in between. Germline V gene data show CDR1 as SGHAT and CDR2 as FQNNGV. This CDR3 is built from 13 residues. The CDR3 bases are TGTGCCAGCAGCTTAGGTGCGTTCAATGAGCAGTTCTTC. Translated: CASSLGAFNEQFF.

The rearrangement links TRBV5-6 to TRBJ1-2; tentative D call: TRBD1 (5 bases). The CDR3 runs 13 residues. Between the trimmed V and J ends, which lost 2 bases and 7 bases, there was a span of 12 bases. Germline V CDR1 and CDR2: SGHDT, YYEEEE. The CDR3 DNA follows: TGTGCCAGCAGCTTATCAGGGTACAGTGGCTACACCTTC. This codes for CASSLSGYSGYTF.

V gene TRBV9 combines with J gene TRBJ1-1; maybe TRBD1 (6 bases). V lost 3 bases and J lost 4, with 13 bases in between. The CDR3 length is 14 residues. Per germline, CDR1 SGDLS and CDR2 YYNGEE. For the CDR3, the DNA is TGTGCCAGCAGCGCTGGGGCAGGGGCCACTGAAGCTTTCTTT. This sequence encodes CASSAGAGATEAFF.

V and J are TRBV14 and TRBJ2-3, with D possibly TRBD2 on 6 matching bases. Germline V gene lookup returns CDR1 SGHDN and CDR2 FVKESK. CDR3 size: 18 residues. The ends were cut back, 4 bases at V and 3 bases at J, with 23 bases in the middle. In DNA, the CDR3 is TGTGCCAGCAGCCTAACGAACTCGCGGGGCTTTGGTACAGATACGCAGTATTTT. Translated: CASSLTNSRGFGTDTQYF.

The gene calls are TRBV5-1 and TRBJ1-2, with 9 positions matching TRBD1. Losses at the gene ends were 3 bases for V and 10 bases for J; bases not matched to a gene: 7. CDR3 length: 13 residues. CDR1 and CDR2 (germline): SGHRS, YFSETQ. For the CDR3, the DNA is TGCGCCAGCAGCTACCGGGGACAGGGTTTCTACACCTTC. As protein: CASSYRGQGFYTF.